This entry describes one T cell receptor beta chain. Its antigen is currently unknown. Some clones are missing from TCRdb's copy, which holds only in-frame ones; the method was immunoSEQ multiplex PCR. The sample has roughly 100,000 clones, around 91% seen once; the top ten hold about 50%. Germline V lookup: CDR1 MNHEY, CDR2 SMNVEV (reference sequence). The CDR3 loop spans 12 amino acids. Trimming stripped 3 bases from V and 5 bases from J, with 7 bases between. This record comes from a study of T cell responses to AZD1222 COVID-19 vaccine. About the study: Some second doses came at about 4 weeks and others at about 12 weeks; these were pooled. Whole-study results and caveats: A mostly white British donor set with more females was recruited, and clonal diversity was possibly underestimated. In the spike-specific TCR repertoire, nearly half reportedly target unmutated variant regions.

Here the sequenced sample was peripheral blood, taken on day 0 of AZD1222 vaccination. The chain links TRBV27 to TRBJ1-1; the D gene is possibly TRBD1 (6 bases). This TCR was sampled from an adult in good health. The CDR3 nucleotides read TGTGCCAGCAGTTTTGGGACAACTGAAGCTTTCTTT. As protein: CASSFGTTEAFF.